The 11 T cell receptor beta chains given below trace back to one sample, sequenced in a study of blood T cell repertoires in COVID-19. TCRdb's table, derived via immunoSEQ multiplex PCR, lists solely in-frame clones and lacks some. This sample has about 94,000 clones, with about 74% found just once. Sequenced sample: peripheral blood. Receptors originate from a human donor in a cohort sampled during active COVID-19.

The rearrangement joins TRBV4-1 to TRBJ2-3; D ambiguous. V was shortened by 0 bases and J by 10 bases, with 14 bases between the two germline ends. Germline CDR1 MGHRA, CDR2 YSYEKL. The CDR3 is made up of 14 amino acids. CDR3 sequence: CASSQDLEDPSQYF. As DNA, the CDR3 is TGCGCCAGCAGCCAAGATCTTGAGGATCCCTCGCAGTATTTT.

V and J are TRBV28 and TRBJ1-2, with 7 bases that match TRBD1. The junction had 16 bases not matched to a gene; V was cut back by 5 bases and J by 7 bases. This CDR3 spans 16 amino acids. CDR1 is MDHEN, CDR2 SYDVKM, per germline. CDR3 loop: CASSGGGKGGPSGYTF. CDR3 nucleotides: TGTGCCAGCAGTGGAGGGGGCAAGGGAGGTCCGAGTGGCTACACCTTC.

V and J are TRBV7-2 and TRBJ1-4; possible D gene TRBD1, 5 bases. V was pared by 5 bases and J by 5 bases, with 15 bases between. The CDR3 sequence is 15 residues long. Germline V gene lookup returns CDR1 SGHTA and CDR2 FQGNSA. In DNA form, the CDR3 reads TGTGCCAGCAGCACATACAGGCAAAGGAATGAAAAACTGTTTTTT. Encoded protein: CASSTYRQRNEKLFF. Full variable domain (rest looked up from reference TRBV7-2 and TRBJ1-4): GAGVSQSPSNKVTEKGKDVELRCDPISGHTALYWYRQSLGQGLEFLIYFQGNSAPDKSGLPSDRFSAERTGGSVSTLTIQRTQQEDSAVYLCASSTYRQRNEKLFFGSGTQLSVL.

The rearrangement joins TRBV11-3 to TRBJ1-5; perhaps TRBD1 as D (5 bases). V was cut by 1 base and J by 4 bases, with 14 bases left in between. The CDR3 is made up of 16 amino acids. Germline loops: CDR1 SGHNT, CDR2 YENEEA. The CDR3 protein is CASSLAGLGGNQPQHF. The DNA for the CDR3 is TGTGCCAGCAGCTTAGCAGGGCTCGGCGGTAATCAGCCCCAGCATTTT.

A few counts support this clone. J is TRBJ1-1 and V is TRBV3-1 (or the pseudogene TRBV3-2); 7 bases match TRBD1. The V gene end was trimmed by 4 bases and the J gene end by 6 bases; junction bases not matched to a gene: 8. This CDR3 has 14 residues. Looked up from germline, CDR1 is LGHDT and CDR2 is YNNKEL (reference sequence). The CDR3 sequence is CASSPSNRGAEAFF. CDR3 DNA sequence: TGTGCCAGCAGCCCATCAAACAGGGGCGCTGAAGCTTTCTTT.

The chain employs TRBV6-5 and TRBJ1-5; D possibly corresponds to TRBD1 (5 bases). Germline values: CDR1 MNHEY, CDR2 SVGAGI. The germline V and J ends were trimmed by 2 bases and 6 bases, with 8 bases remaining between them. CDR3 length: 13 amino acids. The CDR3 DNA sequence: TGTGCCAGCAGTTACATGGGGGGTCAGCCCCAGCATTTT. Residues: CASSYMGGQPQHF.

The V call is TRBV28, the J call TRBJ2-7; 8 nucleotides agree with TRBD1. V lost 4 bases and J lost 6; bases outside the gene matches: 8. Per germline, CDR1 MDHEN and CDR2 SYDVKM. This CDR3 spans 14 amino acids. The CDR3: CASSSRTGILEQYF. CDR3 DNA: TGTGCCAGCAGTTCACGGACAGGGATACTCGAGCAGTACTTC.

The genes are TRBV19 and TRBJ1-5; no clear D. Trimming pared 7 bases from V and 1 base from J, leaving 14 bases between. Germline values: CDR1 LNHDA, CDR2 SQIVND (reference sequence). The CDR3 is 15 amino acids. CDR3 bases: TGTGCCAGTACCCCCGGGGATGTAAGCAATCAGCCCCAGCATTTT. It encodes CASTPGDVSNQPQHF.

The chain combines TRBV6-2 or TRBV6-3 with TRBJ2-7; 7 nucleotides agree with TRBD2. CDR3 length: 15 amino acids. Per the germline V gene, CDR1 is MNHEY and CDR2 is SVGEGT. Losses at the gene ends were 4 bases for V and 3 bases for J; bases not matched to a gene: 9. The CDR3 here is CASSSLPSGVYEQYF. DNA for the CDR3: TGTGCCAGCAGTTCCCTACCTAGCGGAGTCTACGAGCAGTACTTC.

The chain recombines TRBV23-1 with TRBJ2-1; 10 bases are shared with TRBD1. TRBV23-1 is sorted into the ORF group, with uncertain function. With V trimmed by 9 bases and J by 5 bases, 10 bases remained unmatched. The CDR3 loop spans 15 amino acids. The CDR3 loop reads CARDAGTGVHNEQFF. The CDR3 coding sequence is TGCGCCAGGGACGCCGGGACAGGGGTCCACAATGAGCAGTTCTTC.

The chain employs TRBV13 and TRBJ2-7; the D gene is possibly TRBD2 (6 bases). V was clipped by 5 bases and J by 6 bases, with 8 bases between them. There are 11 residues in the CDR3. Germline lookup yields CDR1 PRHDT and CDR2 FYEKMQ (reference sequence). The chain's CDR3 is CASSRGSEQYF. The CDR3 nucleotides are TGTGCCAGCAGCCGGGGGTCCGAGCAGTACTTC.